These T cell receptor beta chains were read from a single sample in a study of early T cells in non-severe SARS-CoV-2 infection. MiXCR was run by TCRdb on the 5' RACE reads, yielding one entry per CDR3 protein. The profile shows approximately 19,000 distinct CDR3 sequences, about 5.5% of them singletons. What was sequenced was whole blood. The receptors were gathered from an adult who was a healthcare worker with PCR-confirmed SARS-CoV-2 infection or an uninfected control (not recorded which). Both conserved end residues are part of each CDR3. D genes are given only for firm matches. Where a row states a size, it is once, few, many or the class of an expanded clone; other rows omit it.

TRBJ2-1 | NA | medium-sized | TRBV4-3 | TGCGCCAGCAGCCCCCGGCTGAGACCCACAGCCAGTTGGGAGCAGTTCTTC | CASSPRLRPTASWEQFF
TRBJ2-6 | TRBD2 | many | TRBV4-2 | TGTGCCAGCAGCCAAGTGGGAGGGGCAGGGTCTGGGGCCAACGTCCTGACTTTC | CASSQVGGAGSGANVLTF
TRBJ1-2 | TRBD1 | medium-sized | TRBV9 | TGTGCCAGCAGCGTACCGGGACAGGAATATGGCTACACCTTC | CASSVPGQEYGYTF
TRBJ2-1 | TRBD1 | medium-sized | TRBV18 | TGTGCCAGCTCAGTAGGGACAGGGGACAATGAGCAGTTCTTC | CASSVGTGDNEQFF
TRBJ2-1 | TRBD2 | many | TRBV11-3 | TGTGCCAGCAGCCTGAGACTAGCGGGAGGGCCAGCTTTCTTC | CASSLRLAGGPAFF
TRBJ1-1 | NA | NA | TRBV4-1 | TGCGCCAGCAGCCAAGGCAGGCAGCCCAGTGAAGCTTTCTTT | CASSQGRQPSEAFF
TRBJ1-2 | NA | NA | TRBV12-3/TRBV12-4 | TGTGCCAGCAGTCCAGGTCAGGCGGGCAACTATGGCTACACCTTC | CASSPGQAGNYGYTF
TRBJ2-6 | NA | many | TRBV5-1 | TGCGCCAGCAGTCTTTTGGGGGCTGGGGCCAACGTCCTGACTTTC | CASSLLGAGANVLTF
TRBJ2-3 | NA | many | TRBV10-2 | TGCGCCAGCAGACCGGACGGACGCAAGACAGATACGCAGTATTTT | CASRPDGRKTDTQYF
TRBJ2-3 | NA | many | TRBV6-5 | TGTGCCAGCCGCCCCCCGGAGGCAGGCACAGATACGCAGTATTTT | CASRPPEAGTDTQYF
TRBJ1-5 | NA | medium-sized | TRBV12-3/TRBV12-4 | TGTGCCAGCAGTCTACAGGAGGGGAATCAGCCCCAGCATTTT | CASSLQEGNQPQHF
TRBJ1-1 | TRBD1 | medium-sized | TRBV20-1 | TGCAGTGCAAGGGAGGGGGCGGGCACTGAAGCTTTCTTT | CSAREGAGTEAFF
TRBJ1-2 | NA | few | TRBV29-1 | TGCAGCGTTGTCCGTCGGGGGGATGGCTACACCTTC | CSVVRRGDGYTF
TRBJ2-1 | NA | medium-sized | TRBV19 | TGTGCCAGTAGTGCGCGTCCCGCTAGCTACAAAGGGGGGAATGAGCAGTTCTTC | CASSARPASYKGGNEQFF
TRBJ1-6 | TRBD1 | many | TRBV7-2 | TGTGCCAGCAGCCGGCGGGACAGGGGAAATTCACCCCTCCACTTT | CASSRRDRGNSPLHF
TRBJ2-1 | NA | few | TRBV20-1 | TGCAGTGCGAGAGAGGGCGGGATAAGATACAATGAGCAGTTCTTC | CSAREGGIRYNEQFF
TRBJ2-3 | NA | NA | TRBV11-3 | TGTGCCAGCAGCTTAGGCGGGGCAGGAGATACGCAGTATTTT | CASSLGGAGDTQYF
TRBJ1-2 | TRBD1 | many | TRBV6-5 | TGTGCCAGCAGTTACCCCTCCGGGACAGGGGGCTATGGCTACACCTTC | CASSYPSGTGGYGYTF
TRBJ2-6 | NA | few | TRBV28 | TGTGCCAGCAGTGGGGGACTCTACCCTGGCGGGGCCAACGTCCTGACTTTC | CASSGGLYPGGANVLTF
TRBJ2-7 | NA | many | TRBV11-2 | TGTGCCAGCAGCTTAGATGACCCACTAGTCGGGGAGACTTACGAGCAGTACTTC | CASSLDDPLVGETYEQYF
TRBJ2-1 | NA | many | TRBV10-2 | TGCGCCAGCAGTGAAGGTGGGCCGAGCTCCTACAATGAGCAGTTCTTC | CASSEGGPSSYNEQFF
TRBJ2-1 | TRBD2 | many | TRBV20-1 | TGCAGTGCGGCCGGGACTAGCGGGAGAAGCTCATACAATGAGCAGTTCTTC | CSAAGTSGRSSYNEQFF
TRBJ2-5 | TRBD2 | many | TRBV6-2/TRBV6-3 | TGTGCCAGCAGTTCGGGACTAGCGGGGCAAGAGACCCAGTACTTC | CASSSGLAGQETQYF
TRBJ1-2 | TRBD1 | many | TRBV4-3 | TGCGCCAGCAGCCACACAGGGGACTATGGCTACACCTTC | CASSHTGDYGYTF
TRBJ2-1 | TRBD2 | NA | TRBV3-1 | TGTGCCAGCAGCAGTAGCGGGAGAAATGAGCAGTTCTTC | CASSSSGRNEQFF
TRBJ2-2 | NA | many | TRBV29-1 | TGCAGCGCCTTCCGGGACACCGGGGAGCTGTTTTTT | CSAFRDTGELFF
TRBJ1-4 | NA | medium-sized | TRBV20-1 | TGCAGTGCCATCGGGACTAGGGAAAAACTGTTTTTT | CSAIGTREKLFF
TRBJ2-1 | TRBD2 | many | TRBV12-3/TRBV12-4 | TGTGCCAGCAGTTCCCTTCGACTAGCGCGTAACAATGAGCAGTTCTTC | CASSSLRLARNNEQFF
TRBJ1-2 | NA | many | TRBV7-6 | TGTGCCAGCAGCCCCGCCCCGGCGCTTGGATATGGCTACACCTTC | CASSPAPALGYGYTF
TRBJ2-7 | TRBD2 | many | TRBV20-1 | TGCAGTGCTAGATTCGGGGCGGGAGGCTTGCAAGGGCAGTACTTC | CSARFGAGGLQGQYF
TRBJ2-5 | TRBD1 | NA | TRBV18 | TGTGCCAGCTCGCTCCAGACAGGGGGTCAAGAGACCCAGTACTTC | CASSLQTGGQETQYF
TRBJ2-3 | TRBD1 | many | TRBV7-2 | TGTGCTACAGGGGACCCGCGCACAGATACGCAGTATTTT | CATGDPRTDTQYF
TRBJ1-5 | TRBD1 | many | TRBV20-1 | TGCAGTGCTAGAGACGCAGGGGGTAATCAGCCCCAGCATTTT | CSARDAGGNQPQHF
TRBJ2-7 | TRBD2 | medium-sized | TRBV6-6 | TGTGCCAGCAGCCTTAGCGGGACCGAGCAGTACTTC | CASSLSGTEQYF
TRBJ2-7 | NA | few | TRBV28 | TGTGCCAGCAGTTTATCAGGGTACCTCGGGACGAGGCAGTACTTC | CASSLSGYLGTRQYF
TRBJ1-5 | TRBD1 | many | TRBV4-1 | TGCGCCAGCAGCCAAGAGGGCGGGACAGGGAGCCAGCCCCAGCATTTT | CASSQEGGTGSQPQHF
TRBJ2-2 | NA | NA | TRBV5-1 | TGCGCCAGCAGCATCGGACACAACACCGGGGAGCTGTTTTTT | CASSIGHNTGELFF
TRBJ2-7 | NA | NA | TRBV5-8 | TGTGCCAGCACCTTGAGGAACGAGCAGTACTTC | CASTLRNEQYF
TRBJ1-2 | NA | many | TRBV27 | TGTGCCAGCAGTTTATCAGGGTTTAACTATGGCTACACCTTC | CASSLSGFNYGYTF
TRBJ2-3 | NA | medium-sized | TRBV20-1 | TGCAGTGCTAGGGGCGGTAACACAGATACGCAGTATTTT | CSARGGNTDTQYF
TRBJ2-2 | NA | many | TRBV11-2 | TGTGCCAGCAGCTTCCACACCGGGGAGCTGTTTTTT | CASSFHTGELFF
TRBJ2-5 | TRBD2 | NA | TRBV7-3 | TGTGCCAGCAGCTTAACAGCTAGCGGACCCCAAGAGACCCAGTACTTC | CASSLTASGPQETQYF